The 24 T cell receptor beta chains in this list originate from one sample, sequenced in a study of regulatory T cells in long-lasting Graves disease (dated by TCRdb to the early 2020s). The library was made by multiplex PCR. TCRdb names Illumina HiSeq 4000 as the instrument used. iRepertoire HTBI primers and Arm-PCR amplification of CDR3 regions were used to construct TCR beta libraries. TCRdb reworked the public reads: Q25 trimming with fastp, MiXCR clone assembly, productive beta chains retained. Every entry covers one CDR3 protein and lists the most common genes and DNA from its rows. For this sample the table gives 300,000 to 350,000 distinct CDR3 sequences, of which about 20% were detected only once. The top ten hold less than 35% of the sample. Sample time point, as interpreted from the label and publication: persistent/refractory GD, antithyroid drugs over 5 years with positive TRAb. RNA was extracted from PBMCs in TRIzol for both TCR sequencing and RNA sequencing.

Here the sequenced sample was peripheral blood mononuclear cells (PBMCs), taken when the disease was refractory, from a patient treated with antithyroid drugs. These receptors were obtained from a female donor with Graves disease.

This clonotype was seen many times. The rearrangement links TRBV19 to TRBJ1-4; the D is unclear. V was cut by 5 bases and J by 5 bases, with 15 bases left in between. The length of the CDR3 is 15 residues. Per the germline V gene, CDR1 is LNHDA and CDR2 is SQIVND (reference sequence). The CDR3 loop is CASSPYTSANEKLFF. The DNA of the CDR3 is TGTGCCAGTAGTCCCTACACGTCGGCCAATGAAAAACTGTTTTTT.

This clonotype occurred many times. The chain couples TRBV7-2 to TRBJ2-5; TRBD2 aligns across 12 bases. CDR3 size: 15 residues. V was pared by 2 bases and J by 5 bases, with 3 bases of the junction left unmatched. The germline CDR1 and CDR2 sequences are SGHTA and FQGNSA. CDR3: CASSLSSGGAETQYF. Written as DNA, the CDR3 is TGTGCCAGCAGCTTATCTAGCGGGGGGGCGGAGACCCAGTACTTC.

Remarks on this clonotype: This may come from a read error, since a much larger clone is one base off. The V call is TRBV9, the J call TRBJ1-1, with D uncertain. The germline V gene encodes CDR1 SGDLS and CDR2 YYNGEE. This CDR3 has 14 amino acids. V was shortened by 0 bases and J by 3 bases, with 9 bases between the two germline ends. The CDR3 loop is CASSVDTAYTEAFF. CDR3 bases: TGTGCCAGCAGCGTAGACACAGCGTACACTGAAGCTTTCTTT.

This clonotype came up many times. This sequence joins TRBV3-1 and TRBJ1-2, with D hard to call. V lost 4 bases and J 0 bases, leaving 12 bases between the germline ends. The CDR3 runs 15 residues. In germline, CDR1 is LGHDT, CDR2 YNNKEL (reference sequence). The CDR3 DNA follows: TGTGCCAGCAGCCCTGGTACGGTAGCTAACTATGGCTACACCTTC. This codes for CASSPGTVANYGYTF. The full variable domain, in which reference TRBV3-1 and TRBJ1-2 provide the parts outside the CDR3, is DTAVSQTPKYLVTQMGNDKSIKCEQNLGHDTMYWYKQDSKKFLKIMFSYNNKELIINETVPNRFSPKSPDKAHLNLHINSLELGDSAVYFCASSPGTVANYGYTFGSGTRLTVV.

This clonotype was counted at least ten times. This chain uses TRBV12-3 or TRBV12-4 with TRBJ1-4; 7 bases are shared with TRBD1. The CDR3 sequence is 16 residues long. After removal of 4 bases from V and 0 bases from J, the junction contained 5 bases not matched to a gene. As DNA, the CDR3 is TGTGCCAGCAGTTCCAGGGACAGCGCAACTAATGAAAAACTGTTTTTT. Translating it yields CASSSRDSATNEKLFF.

This clonotype was recorded once. The conserved final phenylalanine or tryptophan is absent from the CDR3, which likely points to a read error. J is TRBJ2-5 and V is TRBV7-9; unclear D gene. Trimming cost V 0 bases and J 5 bases, with 22 bases left between them. Per germline, CDR1 SEHNR and CDR2 FQNEAQ (reference sequence). The CDR3 runs to 18 residues. As DNA, the CDR3 is TGTGCCAGCAGCTTAGCCCCAATGCGAAAGGGTATTCGGGAGACCCAGTACCTC. It is translated as CASSLAPMRKGIRETQYL.

This chain uses TRBV29-1 with TRBJ2-3, with D possibly called TRBD1 or TRBD2 (6 bases each). Trimming removed 0 bases from V and 5 bases from J, with 12 bases in between. Germline lookup yields CDR1 SQVTM and CDR2 ANQGSEA. This CDR3 has 14 residues. CDR3 bases: TGCAGCGTTGAAGATCTAGGGGGAGGAGATACGCAGTATTTT. This encodes CSVEDLGGGDTQYF.

This clonotype has more than one count but fewer than ten. The V call is TRBV10-3, the J call TRBJ2-2; the D is unclear. CDR3 length: 13 amino acids. The germline gives CDR1 ENHRY, CDR2 SYGVKD. V shed 10 bases and J shed 2 bases, with 11 bases lying between them. CDR3 amino acids: CASATPNTGELFF. In DNA, the CDR3 is TGTGCCAGCGCGACACCTAACACCGGGGAGCTGTTTTTT.

In this sample, this clonotype turned up many times. This chain connects TRBV2 to TRBJ1-2, with 9 positions matching TRBD1. The CDR3 is 14 residues long. Unmatched junction bases numbered 6, after V lost 2 bases and J lost 8 bases. Germline V gives CDR1 SNHLY, CDR2 FYNNEI. The CDR3 DNA sequence: TGTGCCAGCAGTGAAAAGAGGACAGGGGTAGGCTACACCTTC. Residues: CASSEKRTGVGYTF.

The rearrangement uses TRBV18 and TRBJ2-5, with D perhaps TRBD1 (6 bases). Looked up from germline, CDR1 is KGHSH and CDR2 is LQKENI. The ends were cut back, 3 bases at V and 4 bases at J, with 12 bases in the middle. CDR3 length equals 14 residues. CDR3 in DNA: TGTGCCAGCTCACCGCTGGGGGCCCGAGAGACCCAGTACTTC. It yields the protein CASSPLGARETQYF.

As to this clonotype: A far larger clone is a single base away, which makes a read error likely. CDR3 nucleotide sequence: TGTGCCAGCAGTTTATCGGGGGGAACTCAGCCCCAGCATTTT. Translation: CASSLSGGTQPQHF. The chain has TRBV27 and TRBJ1-5, with a weak D call TRBD1 (5 bases). Per the germline V gene, CDR1 is MNHEY and CDR2 is SMNVEV (reference sequence). V was shortened by 0 bases and J by 6 bases, with 9 bases between the two germline ends. CDR3 length: 14 amino acids.

This rearrangement joins TRBV30 to TRBJ2-7, with TRBD2 matching over 13 bases. This CDR3 comprises 15 residues. Germline V gives CDR1 GTSNPN, CDR2 SVGIG (reference sequence). With V trimmed by 1 base and J by 3 bases, 3 bases remained unmatched. The CDR3 sequence is CAWSGGLAGSYEQYF. In DNA form, the CDR3 reads TGTGCCTGGAGTGGGGGACTAGCGGGAAGCTACGAGCAGTACTTC.

The V call is TRBV6-2 or TRBV6-3, the J call TRBJ2-3; TRBD2 aligns across 9 bases. Germline V CDR1 and CDR2: MNHEY, SVGEGT. There are 15 residues in the CDR3. Unmatched junction bases numbered 6, after V lost 6 bases and J lost 2 bases. The CDR3 coding sequence is TGTGCCAGCAGATTGGGACTAGCTCACACAGATACGCAGTATTTT. Translation: CASRLGLAHTDTQYF.

There are many counts of this clonotype. The chain is built from TRBV6-1 and TRBJ2-5, with 7 bases lining up with TRBD1. The CDR3 consists of 15 residues. Germline V gene lookup returns CDR1 MNHNS and CDR2 SASEGT. Trimming cost V 6 bases and J 4 bases; bases outside gene matches: 11. The CDR3 region is CASSPTGVNVETQYF. DNA for the CDR3: TGTGCCAGCAGCCCAACAGGGGTCAATGTAGAGACCCAGTACTTC.

This clonotype was recorded many times. The rearrangement uses TRBV29-1 and TRBJ2-7, with D tentatively TRBD2 (7 bases). Germline CDR1 and CDR2: SQVTM and ANQGSEA. Between the trimmed V and J ends, which lost 4 bases and 4 bases, there was a span of 17 bases. The CDR3 has 14 amino acids. The CDR3 bases are TGCAGCGTTGGGGGGGGGGGGGCGAGGTACGAGCAGTACTTC. Residues: CSVGGGGARYEQYF.

This clonotype was recorded a few times. The V gene is TRBV19, the J gene TRBJ1-1, with TRBD1 identical over 7 bases. Germline V CDR1 and CDR2: LNHDA, SQIVND (reference sequence). The ends lost 5 bases at V and 4 bases at J; junction bases unmatched: 7. This CDR3 has 14 amino acids. The CDR3 loop reads CASSPQTGSTEAFF. CDR3 in DNA: TGTGCCAGTAGTCCCCAGACAGGGAGCACTGAAGCTTTCTTT.

The CDR3 sequence: CASSRVGQGAKGNEQYF. DNA for the CDR3: TGCGCCAGCAGCAGGGTGGGACAGGGGGCGAAGGGGAACGAGCAGTACTTC. V usage is TRBV5-1 and J usage is TRBJ2-7, with 12 nucleotides matching TRBD1. Looked up from germline, CDR1 is SGHRS and CDR2 is YFSETQ. CDR3 length equals 17 residues. Unmatched junction bases numbered 13, after V lost 4 bases and J lost 5 bases.

There are many counts of this clonotype. The gene calls are TRBV7-9 and TRBJ1-2; D ambiguous. V dropped 2 bases and J dropped 8 bases, with 9 bases sitting between them. Germline CDR1 is SEHNR and CDR2 is FQNEAQ (reference sequence). The CDR3 covers 12 residues. The chain's CDR3 is CASSLLGSGYTF. For the CDR3, the DNA is TGTGCCAGCAGCTTATTGGGTAGCGGCTACACCTTC.

The chain employs TRBV9 and TRBJ2-3; D remains unclear. The DNA end is more similar to TRBJ1-5, so the J call may be wrong. Germline values: CDR1 SGDLS, CDR2 YYNGEE. The CDR3 covers 16 residues. CDR3 region: CASSVGGGPRTDTQHF. For the CDR3, the DNA is TGTGCCAGCAGCGTAGGTGGAGGGCCCCGCACAGATACGCAGCATTTT.

There are many counts of this clonotype. The J gene is TRBJ1-2, the V gene TRBV6-2 or TRBV6-3; TRBD1 agrees at 7 bases. This CDR3 has 17 residues. The germline gives CDR1 MNHEY, CDR2 SVGEGT. The ends lost 0 bases at V and 5 bases at J; junction bases unmatched: 12. CDR3 amino acids: CASSYSHGQATTYGYTF. The CDR3 DNA sequence: TGTGCCAGCAGTTACTCCCATGGACAGGCAACCACTTATGGCTACACCTTC.

This clonotype was seen a few times. This chain links TRBV9 with TRBJ2-5, with TRBD1 identical over 11 bases. The end of the DNA is better explained by TRBJ2-7, so the J call may be wrong. Germline V gene sequence: CDR1 SGDLS, CDR2 YYNGEE. This CDR3 has 14 amino acids. In DNA form, the CDR3 reads TGTGCCAGCAGCGAAGGGACAGGGGGTTACGAGCAGTACTTC. Protein sequence: CASSEGTGGYEQYF.

This clonotype was picked up many times. This chain connects TRBV7-9 to TRBJ2-5; D may be TRBD2 (5 bases). The CDR3 sequence is 14 residues long. The V and J ends lost 5 bases and 2 bases respectively, with 12 bases between them. Germline CDR1 SEHNR, CDR2 FQNEAQ (reference sequence). The chain's CDR3 is CASSEGRGQETQYF. In DNA, the CDR3 is TGTGCCAGCAGCGAAGGACGGGGACAAGAGACCCAGTACTTC.

Ten or more counts support this clonotype. The chain has TRBV12-3 or TRBV12-4 and TRBJ2-7; 8 bases agree with TRBD2. CDR3 length: 17 amino acids. The trim removed 10 bases at V and 4 bases at J, leaving 21 bases unmatched. CDR3 coding DNA: TGTGCCACCTCTCGGGGGGGCCTAACGGGACTAGGGTACGAGCAGTACTTC. Its protein is CATSRGGLTGLGYEQYF.

In its sample, this clonotype was seen many times. The rearrangement uses TRBV27 and TRBJ1-5, with unresolved D. The CDR3 runs to 13 residues. Between the trimmed V and J ends, which lost 6 bases and 6 bases, there was a span of 12 bases. CDR1 and CDR2 (germline): MNHEY, SMNVEV (reference sequence). The CDR3 DNA is TGTGCCAGCAGCCCTGGTTGGGGTCAGCCCCAGCATTTT. Amino acid sequence: CASSPGWGQPQHF.